The 9 T cell receptor beta chains listed next were all sequenced from one sample in a study of blood T cell repertoires in COVID-19. Sequenced by immunoSEQ multiplex PCR; TCRdb stores in-frame clones only, minus some. The data hold 180,000 or so clones, with about 90% observed a single time. The source material was PBMCs or T cells enriched from blood (not recorded which). The source is a human donor with acute COVID-19. The donor label of this sample is uncertain.

The genes are TRBV7-2 and TRBJ2-5; 7 bases are shared with TRBD2. V dropped 1 base and J dropped 6; count of bases not matched to a gene: 5. The CDR3 is 14 amino acids. Germline V CDR1 and CDR2: SGHTA, FQGNSA. The CDR3 region is CASSLGAGEQTQYF. CDR3 sequence (DNA): TGTGCCAGCAGCTTAGGGGCGGGGGAACAGACCCAGTACTTC. The full variable domain, its missing parts supplied by reference TRBV7-2 and TRBJ2-5, is GAGVSQSPSNKVTEKGKDVELRCDPISGHTALYWYRQSLGQGLEFLIYFQGNSAPDKSGLPSDRFSAERTGGSVSTLTIQRTQQEDSAVYLCASSLGAGEQTQYFGPGTRLLVL.

The chain combines TRBV4-1 with TRBJ2-3; tentatively, D is TRBD1 (5 bases). Trimming left V 5 bases short and J 3 bases short, with 15 bases between. The CDR3 contains 15 residues. CDR1 is MGHRA, CDR2 YSYEKL, per germline. CDR3 DNA: TGCGCCAGCAGCTTTAAAGGGGCCCTTACAGATACGCAGTATTTT. Translation: CASSFKGALTDTQYF.

The V call is TRBV3-1 (or the pseudogene TRBV3-2), the J call TRBJ2-1, with D possibly being TRBD1 (6 bases). Trimming took 1 base from V and 0 from J, leaving 10 bases between them. Germline V CDR1 and CDR2: LGHDT, YNNKEL (reference sequence). This CDR3 region has 16 residues. The CDR3 DNA follows: TGTGCCAGCAGCCAAGGGACAGCTAGCTCCTACAATGAGCAGTTCTTC. It is translated as CASSQGTASSYNEQFF.

This clone was detected a few times. The rearrangement joins TRBV20-1 to TRBJ2-7; 7 positions match TRBD1. The CDR3 length is 11 residues. From germline, CDR1 is DFQATT and CDR2 SNEGSKA (reference sequence). The V and J ends lost 5 bases and 6 bases, in that order; junction bases with no gene match: 4. The CDR3 DNA is TGCAGTGCTGGTGGGACAGCCGAGCAGTACTTC. As protein: CSAGGTAEQYF.

This sequence joins TRBV6-5 and TRBJ1-1; 8 nucleotides match TRBD1. CDR1 MNHEY and CDR2 SVGAGI come from the germline V gene. V trimming: 5 bases; J trimming: 4 bases; junction bases outside the gene matches: 6. The CDR3 extends over 14 amino acids. The CDR3 DNA follows: TGTGCCAGCAGTCGGACAGGGATTGGCACTGAAGCTTTCTTT. This codes for CASSRTGIGTEAFF.

The chain links TRBV29-1 to TRBJ1-2; D is possibly TRBD1 (5 bases). CDR1 is SQVTM and CDR2 is ANQGSEA in the germline V gene. The CDR3 spans 12 residues. V lost 6 bases to trimming and J lost 4 bases, with 12 bases between them. The CDR3 nucleotides read TGCAGCGTCGACAGTTTGGTCTATGGCTACACCTTC. Encoded protein: CSVDSLVYGYTF.

The J gene is TRBJ1-5, the V gene TRBV19, with D uncertain. The CDR3 has 12 residues. Trimming pared 3 bases from V and 7 bases from J, leaving 7 bases between. Germline CDR1 and CDR2: LNHDA and SQIVND (reference sequence). Here the CDR3 DNA reads TGTGCCAGTAGTATTGTGGGCCAGCCCCAGCATTTT. This translates into CASSIVGQPQHF.

This chain uses TRBV11-2 with TRBJ2-7, with D possibly matching TRBD2 (6 bases). V lost 5 bases to trimming and J lost 6 bases, with 14 bases between them. The CDR3 consists of 13 residues. Germline V lookup: CDR1 SGHAT, CDR2 FQNNGV. CDR3 DNA sequence: TGTGCCAGCAGCACACACCGGGGAGGCGAGCAGTACTTC. Its translation is CASSTHRGGEQYF.

This clone was observed once. This chain connects TRBV11-2 to TRBJ2-2, with 10 bases identical to TRBD2. V was clipped by 5 bases and J by 2 bases; unmatched bases: 5. This CDR3 is 16 amino acids long. Germline V CDR1 and CDR2: SGHAT, FQNNGV. CDR3 nucleotides: TGTGCCAGCAGCCGGCTAGCGGGGGTTAACACCGGGGAGCTGTTTTTT. Amino acids: CASSRLAGVNTGELFF. Based on the CDR3 plus reference TRBV11-2 and TRBJ2-2, the full variable domain is EAGVAQSPRYKIIEKRQSVAFWCNPISGHATLYWYQQILGQGPKLLIQFQNNGVVDDSQLPKDRFSAERLKGVDSTLKIQPAKLEDSAVYLCASSRLAGVNTGELFFGEGSRLTVL.